Listed here are 5 T cell receptor beta chains from one sample, sequenced in a study of T cell repertoires in cytomegalovirus infection. No antigen has been identified for these receptors. Via MiXCR, TCRdb re-called the reads, giving one row per CDR3 protein. The sample shows fewer than 1,000,000 distinct CDR3 sequences, 25% to 40% of them seen only once. Source: cultured CD8+ T cells from PBMCs, taken from culture after CMV antigen stimulation. All receptors derive from a human donor in good health (CMV status not recorded). Some clones in this sample may be carry-over from other donors' samples.

The chain has TRBV4-2 and TRBJ2-1, with TRBD2 matching over 8 bases. The junction had 7 bases not matched to a gene; V was cut back by 7 bases and J by 2 bases. The CDR3 has 15 residues. Germline lookup yields CDR1 LGHNA and CDR2 YNFKEQ. The CDR3: CASTSPGGTYNEQFF. For the CDR3, the DNA is TGTGCCAGCACCTCCCCGGGGGGGACCTACAATGAGCAGTTCTTC.

Many counts were recorded for this clonotype. This chain joins TRBV6-1 and TRBJ2-2; TRBD1 might be the D (5 bases). CDR1 MNHNS and CDR2 SASEGT come from the germline V gene. This CDR3 comprises 15 residues. V dropped 2 bases and J dropped 0 bases, with 7 bases sitting between them. The CDR3 loop is CASSEWTPNTGELFF. For the CDR3, the DNA is TGTGCCAGCAGTGAATGGACACCGAACACCGGGGAGCTGTTTTTT.

The rearrangement links TRBV28 to TRBJ2-2; 8 bases are a match to TRBD2. The germline V gene encodes CDR1 MDHEN and CDR2 SYDVKM. V shed 4 bases, J shed 5 bases, and the junction held 12 bases outside the gene matches. The CDR3 contains 17 residues. CDR3 sequence reads: CASSSYGGALGTGELFF. CDR3 DNA: TGTGCCAGCAGTTCTTACGGGGGGGCCCTCGGAACCGGGGAGCTGTTTTTT.

This clonotype was recorded many times. This sequence joins TRBV7-9 and TRBJ1-2; 7 nucleotides agree with TRBD1. V gave up 2 bases and J gave up 2 bases; unmatched junction bases: 14. This CDR3 has 18 residues. From germline, CDR1 is SEHNR and CDR2 FQNEAQ (reference sequence). The CDR3 region has the DNA TGTGCCAGCAGCTTAAGGGGGACAGACGCCTCCTTAAACTATGGCTACACCTTC. This sequence encodes CASSLRGTDASLNYGYTF.

This clonotype came up a few times. The chain carries TRBV5-5 and TRBJ2-7; D unresolved. V shed 2 bases and J shed 3 bases, with 12 bases lying between them. The CDR3 spans 14 residues. The germline gives CDR1 SGHKS, CDR2 YYEKEE (reference sequence). CDR3 nucleotides: TGTGCCAGCAGCTTAGTCGGGCCACACTACGAGCAGTACGTC. Protein: CASSLVGPHYEQYV.